This passage covers 15 T cell receptor beta chains from one sample sequenced in a study of CD8+CD57+ T cells in acquired aplastic anemia. Patients included in sequencing had previously demonstrated CD8+CD57+ cell expansion by flow cytometry. Researchers used genomic DNA as the template to profile TCR beta VDJ and CDR3. TCRdb re-analysed the reads in MiXCR, keeping a single row per CDR3 protein. This table has 310,000 or so distinct CDR3 sequences, roughly 53% appearing once. What was sequenced was sorted CD4+, CD8+, or CD8+CD57+ T cells (not recorded which) from PBMCs. The source is a human donor with aplastic anemia.

This clonotype was counted a few times. This chain joins TRBV20-1 and TRBJ2-3, with 8 bases aligning to TRBD1. Germline-derived CDR1 and CDR2 are DFQATT and SNEGSKA (reference sequence). Trimming cost V 7 bases and J 4 bases; bases outside gene matches: 1. There are 11 residues in the CDR3. CDR3 amino acids: CSGQGSDTQYF. The CDR3 DNA reads as TGCAGTGGACAGGGGTCAGATACGCAGTATTTT.

The rearrangement joins TRBV9 to TRBJ2-5, with D possibly TRBD1 on 6 matching bases. Germline V gives CDR1 SGDLS, CDR2 YYNGEE. The V end was cut by 4 bases, the J end by 2 bases, with 21 bases between. The length of the CDR3 is 17 residues. As DNA, the CDR3 is TGTGCCAGCAGCACAAGTCCCGGGGTCAGGGGACAAGAGACCCAGTACTTC. Residues: CASSTSPGVRGQETQYF.

V is TRBV10-1 and J is TRBJ1-3, with D unclear. V was pared by 6 bases and J by 1 base, with 13 bases between. Germline V CDR1 and CDR2: WNHNN, SYGVQD (reference sequence). The CDR3 runs to 15 residues. The CDR3 bases are TGCGCCAGCAGGCAGCAGGAGGTATCTGGAAACACCATATATTTT. Translating gives CASRQQEVSGNTIYF.

This rearrangement joins TRBV27 to TRBJ2-2, with 10 bases fitting TRBD2. The V segment lost 8 bases and the J segment 3 bases; nucleotides outside the gene matches: 9. The CDR3 consists of 16 residues. CDR1 and CDR2 from the germline V gene are MNHEY and SMNVEV (reference sequence). Here the CDR3 DNA reads TGTGCCAGCGCAAGGACTAGCGGAACGTACACCGGGGAGCTGTTTTTT. Protein product: CASARTSGTYTGELFF.

Only a few counts were recorded for this clonotype. This sequence joins TRBV24-1 and TRBJ2-3, with 7 bases that match TRBD2. The CDR3 spans 17 residues. CDR1 is KGHDR and CDR2 is SFDVKD in the germline V gene. Losses at the gene ends were 4 bases for V and 0 bases for J; bases not matched to a gene: 9. The CDR3 region has the DNA TGTGCCACCAGTGACTTCCTCTCTAGCGGAAGCACAGATACGCAGTATTTT. Its protein product is CATSDFLSSGSTDTQYF.

The J gene is TRBJ2-7, the V gene TRBV7-6; TRBD1 agrees at 11 bases. Germline CDR1 and CDR2: SGHVS and FNYEAQ. V trimming: 5 bases; J trimming: 4 bases; junction bases outside the gene matches: 7. This CDR3 has 15 amino acids. The CDR3 DNA reads as TGTGCCAGCAGCGTCGGGACAGGGGGACCGTACGAGCAGTACTTC. Its protein is CASSVGTGGPYEQYF. Drawing the rest from reference TRBV7-6 and TRBJ2-7, the complete variable domain is GAGVSQSPRYKVTKRGQDVALRCDPISGHVSLYWYRQALGQGPEFLTYFNYEAQQDKSGLPNDRFSAERPEGSISTLTIQRTEQRDSAMYRCASSVGTGGPYEQYFGPGTRLTVT.

The V gene is TRBV7-9, the J gene TRBJ2-1; perhaps D is TRBD1 or TRBD2 (5 bases each). There are 14 residues in the CDR3. Germline CDR1 is SEHNR and CDR2 is FQNEAQ (reference sequence). V lost 4 bases and J 14 bases, leaving 21 bases between the germline ends. The CDR3 coding sequence is TGTGCCAGCAGCTCGGGGCTAGAAGGAGTCAAGAAGTTCTTC. This gives the protein CASSSGLEGVKKFF.

In regard to this clonotype: One end of the junction fails to match germline, which may point to a read error. This chain links TRBV18 with TRBJ2-1, with D uncertain. CDR3 length equals 15 residues. Germline V CDR1 and CDR2: KGHSH, LQKENI. In nucleotides, the CDR3 is TGTGCCAGCCCACCCCGTGCGGCAGCGTACAATGAGCAGTTCTTC. Translated, it gives CASPPRAAAYNEQFF.

This clonotype showed up just a few times. CDR3 DNA sequence: TGTGCCAGCAGTCCGGGGGGGACAGGGGCCAAAAACTATGGCTACACCTTC. This translates into CASSPGGTGAKNYGYTF. This chain joins TRBV7-9 and TRBJ1-2; TRBD1 matches 10 bases. V was pared by 6 bases and J by 2 bases, with 12 bases of the junction left unmatched. Per the germline V gene, CDR1 is SEHNR and CDR2 is FQNEAQ (reference sequence). The CDR3 contains 17 residues.

This clonotype has at least ten counts. The rearrangement joins TRBV7-9 to TRBJ2-2; D unclear. The V end was cut by 5 bases, the J end by 4 bases, with 5 bases between. The CDR3 extends over 12 amino acids. Germline values: CDR1 SEHNR, CDR2 FQNEAQ (reference sequence). This CDR3 reads CASSQITGELFF. The CDR3 DNA reads as TGTGCCAGCAGCCAAATCACCGGGGAGCTGTTTTTT.

The rearrangement joins TRBV7-2 to TRBJ1-1; D is undetermined. The CDR3 loop spans 11 amino acids. Germline-derived CDR1 and CDR2 are SGHTA and FQGNSA. Trimming took 6 bases from V and 10 from J, leaving 12 bases between them. The CDR3 sequence: CASRRDAGAFF. In DNA form, the CDR3 reads TGTGCCAGCAGACGTGATGCTGGAGCTTTCTTT.

The J gene is TRBJ2-5, the V gene TRBV15; D is perhaps TRBD2 (6 bases). CDR1 is LNHNV and CDR2 is YYDKDF in the germline V gene (reference sequence). The CDR3 extends over 17 amino acids. V was pared by 2 bases and J by 2 bases, with 18 bases between. The CDR3 DNA is TGTGCCACCAGCAGATCCACGCGGGGTGGAGCGCAAGAGACCCAGTACTTC. Its protein product is CATSRSTRGGAQETQYF.

The chain links TRBV7-2 to TRBJ2-5; the D gene is possibly TRBD2 (7 bases). V gave up 2 bases and J gave up 5 bases, with 24 bases separating them. CDR3 size: 18 residues. The germline V gene has CDR1 SGHTA and CDR2 FQGNSA. The CDR3 DNA follows: TGTGCCAGCAGCTTAACCCCAAATGCGGGGGCGGGAGTGGAGACCCAGTACTTC. Translation: CASSLTPNAGAGVETQYF.

The sample holds one count of this clonotype. This rearrangement joins TRBV9 to TRBJ2-3, with D perhaps matching TRBD2 (6 bases). In germline, CDR1 is SGDLS, CDR2 YYNGEE. V was shortened by 3 bases and J by 2 bases, with 10 bases between the two germline ends. The CDR3 is made up of 14 amino acids. This CDR3 is CASSASSVTDTQYF. The CDR3 nucleotides are TGTGCCAGCAGCGCGTCTAGCGTCACAGATACGCAGTATTTT.

This clonotype was found many times. This chain joins TRBV6-1 and TRBJ2-2; 9 bases match TRBD1. The CDR3 covers 18 residues. Germline trimming cut 0 bases from V and 6 bases from J; bases unmatched to any gene: 11. Germline V gene lookup returns CDR1 MNHNS and CDR2 SASEGT. CDR3 in DNA: TGTGCCAGCAGTGAAGCGCCACGGGGGACAGGGATATCCGGGGAGCTGTTTTTT. It translates to CASSEAPRGTGISGELFF.